Following are 30 T cell receptor beta chains from one sample sequenced in a study of blood T cell repertoires in COVID-19. Clones were sequenced by immunoSEQ multiplex PCR, and TCRdb holds only the in-frame ones, with some missing. This sample has fewer than 600,000 clones, with more than 75% found just once. The sample taken for sequencing was PBMCs or T cells enriched from blood (not recorded which). The receptors originated from a woman between 40 and 50 years old who had recovered from COVID-19.

The V call is TRBV3-1 (or the pseudogene TRBV3-2), the J call TRBJ1-2; D is uncertain. The V end lost 1 base, the J end lost 6 bases, and 21 bases lay between the germline ends. The CDR3 runs 17 residues. The germline gives CDR1 LGHDT, CDR2 YNNKEL (reference sequence). Here the CDR3 DNA reads TGTGCCAGCAGCCAAGCAACACGGAGCCCCCAACGGGATGGCTACACCTTC. The encoded protein is CASSQATRSPQRDGYTF.

V usage is TRBV7-9 and J usage is TRBJ2-7, with a tentative D call TRBD1 (5 bases). The V gene's germline CDR1 is SEHNR and CDR2 FQNEAQ (reference sequence). The CDR3 consists of 14 residues. V was trimmed by 7 bases and J by 1 base, leaving 14 bases between them. Here the CDR3 reads CASTRVGDSYEQYF. The CDR3 nucleotides read TGTGCCAGCACCAGGGTAGGGGATTCCTACGAGCAGTACTTC.

The chain has TRBV30 and TRBJ2-7; a weak D match, TRBD2 (6 bases). CDR1 GTSNPN and CDR2 SVGIG come from the germline V gene (reference sequence). This CDR3 spans 17 amino acids. Deletions cut 2 bases from V and 1 base from J, with 21 bases between. The CDR3 loop is CAWSFLAMTQGSYEQYF. In DNA, the CDR3 is TGTGCCTGGAGTTTTCTAGCGATGACTCAGGGTTCCTACGAGCAGTACTTC.

This clone came up once. The chain joins TRBV10-3 to TRBJ2-1; tentative D call: TRBD2 (6 bases). The CDR3 runs to 14 residues. The germline CDR1 and CDR2 sequences are ENHRY and SYGVKD. Trimming pared 10 bases from V and 6 bases from J, leaving 19 bases between. CDR3 nucleotides: TGTGCCACCGCGGGGCTGGAGGGCACCAATGAGCAGTTCTTC. Encoded protein: CATAGLEGTNEQFF.

There are a few counts of this clone. At one of its ends the junction is not consistent with the germline gene, which may arise from a read error. The chain uses TRBV24-1 and TRBJ2-5; D gene uncertain. The CDR3 has 15 residues. CDR1 is KGHDR, CDR2 SFDVKD, per germline. The CDR3 region is CATSHFQVHGETQYF. The CDR3 DNA reads as TGTGCCACCAGTCATTTTCAGGTGCATGGAGAGACCCAGTACTTC.

This clone was counted once. Other DNA sequences within the sample encode an identical CDR3. The chain uses TRBV19 and TRBJ2-2, with D possibly being TRBD2 (5 bases). V was pared by 3 bases and J by 6 bases, with 8 bases between. Germline assignment: CDR1 LNHDA and CDR2 SQIVND (reference sequence). The CDR3 sequence is 13 residues long. In DNA, the CDR3 is TGTGCCAGTAGTATCGCCGGGGCCGGGGAGCTGTTTTTT. This gives the protein CASSIAGAGELFF.

V is TRBV4-2 and J is TRBJ2-1; D gene unclear. Trimming pared 6 bases from V and 5 bases from J, leaving 5 bases between. This CDR3 comprises 11 residues. Looked up from germline, CDR1 is LGHNA and CDR2 is YNFKEQ. The CDR3 here is CASSRDNEQFF. The CDR3, as DNA: TGTGCCAGCAGTCGAGACAATGAGCAGTTCTTC.

V usage is TRBV7-2 and J usage is TRBJ1-2; 9 bases map to TRBD1. This CDR3 has 13 amino acids. Germline CDR1 and CDR2: SGHTA and FQGNSA. The J segment lost 8 bases and the V segment lost 6 bases, leaving 7 bases of the junction unmatched. CDR3 DNA: TGTGCCAGCAGTCGGAGGACAGGGGAAGGCTACACCTTC. Its translation is CASSRRTGEGYTF.

The rearrangement uses TRBV27 and TRBJ2-5; perhaps TRBD2 as D (5 bases). Germline assignment: CDR1 MNHEY and CDR2 SMNVEV (reference sequence). This CDR3 has 14 residues. The germline V and J ends were trimmed by 0 bases and 7 bases, with 12 bases remaining between them. In nucleotides, the CDR3 is TGTGCCAGCAGTTTATCTCGGGATCGAGGGACCCAGTACTTC. Amino acids: CASSLSRDRGTQYF.

The genes are TRBV18 and TRBJ1-1; possibly TRBD1 for D (6 bases). The germline V gene has CDR1 KGHSH and CDR2 LQKENI. V lost 2 bases and J 2 bases, leaving 15 bases between the germline ends. The CDR3 loop spans 16 amino acids. CDR3 bases: TGTGCCAGCTCACCATTTGAAGGACAGCAAAACACTGAAGCTTTCTTT. It is translated as CASSPFEGQQNTEAFF.

J is TRBJ2-3 and V is TRBV29-1, with 10 nucleotides matching TRBD2. This CDR3 spans 12 amino acids. The germline gives CDR1 SQVTM, CDR2 ANQGSEA. After removal of 7 bases from V and 6 bases from J, the junction contained 4 bases not matched to a gene. The CDR3 protein is CSGTSGLDTQYF. The CDR3 coding sequence is TGCAGCGGGACTAGCGGCCTGGATACGCAGTATTTT.

The chain is built from TRBV11-2 and TRBJ1-5; D might be TRBD1 (5 bases). V was clipped by 4 bases and J by 10 bases, with 14 bases between them. The germline V gene encodes CDR1 SGHAT and CDR2 FQNNGV. CDR3 size: 13 residues. The CDR3 sequence: CASSSTASGPQHF. The DNA for the CDR3 is TGTGCCAGCAGCTCGACAGCCTCCGGACCCCAGCATTTT.

The rearrangement joins TRBV29-1 to TRBJ1-2, with 10 bases fitting TRBD1. The V gene's germline CDR1 is SQVTM and CDR2 ANQGSEA. V shed 6 bases and J 4 bases; nucleotides not matched to a gene: 8. CDR3 size: 14 residues. The CDR3 region has the DNA TGCAGCGTAAACAGACAGGGGGCTGGCTATGGCTACACCTTC. Its translation: CSVNRQGAGYGYTF.

The chain has TRBV7-8 and TRBJ1-4, with TRBD1 matching over 8 bases. The length of the CDR3 is 16 residues. V dropped 1 base and J dropped 5; count of bases not matched to a gene: 6. CDR1 and CDR2 from the germline V gene are SGHVS and FQNEAQ. CDR3 coding DNA: TGTGCCAGCAGCTTAGTAGGGACAGGCGGAAATGAAAAACTGTTTTTT. Translated: CASSLVGTGGNEKLFF. Full variable domain (rest looked up from reference TRBV7-8 and TRBJ1-4): GAGVSQSPRYKVAKRGQDVALRCDPISGHVSLFWYQQALGQGPEFLTYFQNEAQLDKSGLPSDRFFAERPEGSVSTLKIQRTQQEDSAVYLCASSLVGTGGNEKLFFGSGTQLSVL.

The J gene is TRBJ2-5, the V gene TRBV7-2, with 10 nucleotides matching TRBD2. The CDR3 contains 18 residues. V was clipped by 1 base and J by 2 bases; unmatched bases: 10. Germline values: CDR1 SGHTA, CDR2 FQGNSA. The CDR3 nucleotides are TGTGCCAGCAGCTTAGTTTGGCTAGCGGGAGTCGGACAAGAGACCCAGTACTTC. The encoded protein is CASSLVWLAGVGQETQYF.

The J gene is TRBJ2-1, the V gene TRBV9, with TRBD1 as a possible D gene (5 bases). Germline CDR1 SGDLS, CDR2 YYNGEE. CDR3 length: 17 residues. Trimming took off 4 bases at V and 0 bases at J, with 17 bases between the two ends. In nucleotides, the CDR3 is TGTGCCAGCAGCCCTAGGGGTGACCCGCTCTCCTACAATGAGCAGTTCTTC. This encodes CASSPRGDPLSYNEQFF.

CDR3 sequence (DNA): TGCAGCGTTTCAAACAGGGGGCGCATGTACGAGCAGTACTTC. Its protein is CSVSNRGRMYEQYF. This rearrangement joins TRBV29-1 to TRBJ2-7, with TRBD1 matching 9 bases. This CDR3 contains 14 residues. V was pared by 5 bases and J by 4 bases, with 9 bases of the junction left unmatched. Germline assignment: CDR1 SQVTM and CDR2 ANQGSEA.

The sample holds one count of this clone. The rearrangement joins TRBV5-1 to TRBJ2-1; D unresolved. The CDR3 totals 14 residues. Looked up from germline, CDR1 is SGHRS and CDR2 is YFSETQ. V lost 0 bases and J 6 bases, leaving 10 bases between the germline ends. CDR3 sequence: CASSLEPNLNEQFF. The CDR3 region has the DNA TGCGCCAGCAGCTTGGAGCCGAATCTCAATGAGCAGTTCTTC.

V and J are TRBV30 and TRBJ1-4; no reliable D call. The length of the CDR3 is 13 residues. V dropped 2 bases and J dropped 0 bases, with 4 bases sitting between them. CDR1 and CDR2 (germline): GTSNPN, SVGIG (reference sequence). DNA of the CDR3: TGTGCCTGGAGTCGGGCAACTAATGAAAAACTGTTTTTT. Protein product: CAWSRATNEKLFF.

A single count supports this clone. The chain recombines TRBV6-2 or TRBV6-3 with TRBJ1-5; D not certain. This CDR3 has 16 amino acids. V was shortened by 0 bases and J by 8 bases, with 17 bases between the two germline ends. Looked up from germline, CDR1 is MNHEY and CDR2 is SVGEGT. CDR3 region: CASSYSHRPTNEPQHF. CDR3 DNA: TGTGCCAGCAGTTACTCGCACAGACCGACTAATGAGCCCCAGCATTTT.

This rearrangement joins TRBV5-1 to TRBJ2-5; D might be TRBD2 (6 bases). Germline CDR1 reads SGHRS; CDR2 reads YFSETQ. The length of the CDR3 is 16 residues. Trimming removed 0 bases from V and 1 base from J, with 13 bases in between. CDR3 DNA sequence: TGCGCCAGCAGCTTGGGGACCTCGGGGGTCCAAGAGACCCAGTACTTC. Encoded protein: CASSLGTSGVQETQYF.

The V and J genes are TRBV5-1 and TRBJ2-5; D is perhaps TRBD2 (6 bases). The CDR3 covers 15 residues. CDR1 is SGHRS and CDR2 is YFSETQ in the germline V gene. Trimming shortened V by 0 bases and J by 1 base, and 10 bases separated the two germline ends. CDR3 region: CASSLDAGPQETQYF. The CDR3 DNA follows: TGCGCCAGCAGCTTGGATGCGGGACCCCAAGAGACCCAGTACTTC.

The rearrangement uses TRBV12-3 or TRBV12-4 and TRBJ1-1; D is perhaps TRBD1 (5 bases). The length of the CDR3 is 12 residues. The germline V and J ends were trimmed by 7 bases and 12 bases, with 18 bases remaining between them. In DNA, the CDR3 is TGTGCCAGCACCTCTCAGGGAGGTAAGACTTTCTTT. Translated: CASTSQGGKTFF.

V usage is TRBV19 and J usage is TRBJ1-5; tentatively, D is TRBD1 (6 bases). This CDR3 has 15 residues. Germline lookup yields CDR1 LNHDA and CDR2 SQIVND (reference sequence). Trimming removed 6 bases at V and 4 bases at J, with 16 bases between. The CDR3 bases are TGTGCCAGTAGGGGTCTGTGGGGGCAAAATCAGCCCCAGCATTTT. Translation gives CASRGLWGQNQPQHF.

The chain carries TRBV7-8 and TRBJ2-3; 7 bases are a match to TRBD2. From germline, CDR1 is SGHVS and CDR2 FQNEAQ. Trimming removed 3 bases from V and 0 bases from J; junction bases left unmatched: 6. The CDR3 spans 16 residues. CDR3 in DNA: TGTGCCAGCAGCTTGGGGGGGGTTGGGAGCACAGATACGCAGTATTTT. It yields the protein CASSLGGVGSTDTQYF.

The chain is built from TRBV7-2 and TRBJ1-1; 7 bases fit TRBD1. Trimming removed 3 bases from V and 11 bases from J; junction bases left unmatched: 9. Germline CDR1 SGHTA, CDR2 FQGNSA. The CDR3 contains 13 residues. The CDR3 here is CASSLHPEGAAFF. The CDR3 DNA reads as TGTGCCAGCAGCTTGCATCCCGAGGGGGCCGCTTTCTTT.

The chain uses TRBV6-2 or TRBV6-3 and TRBJ1-1, with D hard to call. Trimming took 0 bases from V and 0 from J, leaving 8 bases between them. The CDR3 is made up of 15 amino acids. Germline loops: CDR1 MNHEY, CDR2 SVGEGT. CDR3 in DNA: TGTGCCAGCAGTTACTCTAGTTTCATGAACACTGAAGCTTTCTTT. This sequence encodes CASSYSSFMNTEAFF.

This clone has a handful of counts. This sequence joins TRBV14 and TRBJ1-3, with 8 bases matching TRBD1. This CDR3 contains 14 residues. V shed 3 bases, J shed 5 bases, and the junction held 3 bases outside the gene matches. Germline V CDR1 and CDR2: SGHDN, FVKESK. CDR3 DNA sequence: TGTGCCAGCAGCCATTTCAGGGGGCGAAACACCATATATTTT. It translates to CASSHFRGRNTIYF.

The chain links TRBV19 to TRBJ1-1; D remains ambiguous. Between the trimmed V and J ends, which lost 7 bases and 1 base, there was a span of 16 bases. Germline V gene sequence: CDR1 LNHDA, CDR2 SQIVND (reference sequence). The CDR3 spans 15 residues. Here the CDR3 reads CASTEGNSPNTEAFF. In nucleotides, the CDR3 is TGTGCCAGTACCGAAGGTAACAGCCCGAACACTGAAGCTTTCTTT.

This clone has more than one count but fewer than ten. Other DNA variants within this sample encode the same CDR3. CDR3 DNA: TGTGCCATCAGTGGGACAGGGACCACAGATACGCAGTATTTT. This sequence encodes CAISGTGTTDTQYF. This rearrangement joins TRBV10-3 to TRBJ2-3; the match to TRBD1 covers 8 bases. CDR1 is ENHRY, CDR2 SYGVKD, per germline. J gave up 2 bases and V 4 bases, and 2 bases lay outside the gene matches. This CDR3 is built from 14 residues.